This T cell receptor (beta chain) was sequenced during a study of OX40 agonist ivuxolimab in advanced cancers. Study context: An agonistic anti-OX40 (CD134) antibody, ivuxolimab, was used to treat the patients. Subjects had a mean age of around 60 years, with a range of roughly 20 to 80; almost 85% were male. In three patients, partial responses were observed, one with hepatocellular carcinoma and two with cutaneous melanoma. Findings and limits, study-wide: A proportion of nonresponders additionally exhibited low normalized T-cell clonal expansion.

Remarks on this clone: Its target is not known.

The CDR3 runs to 12 residues. V dropped 2 bases and J dropped 9 bases, with 8 bases sitting between them. Germline loops: CDR1 MNHEY, CDR2 SVGAGI. The method was immunoSEQ multiplex PCR; TCRdb's version includes in-frame clones alone and lacks a portion of them. The sample records 50,000 or so clones, around 89% being singletons. The origin of this receptor is an adult with an advanced solid tumor such as melanoma, head and neck, liver or kidney cancer. Here the sequenced sample was CD4+ or CD8+ T cells sorted from blood, taken in a trial of the OX40 agonist ivuxolimab. This sequence joins TRBV6-5 and TRBJ2-1; no reliable D call. DNA of the CDR3: TGTGCCAGCAGTTACCAGTCCGGTGAGCAGTTCTTC. Translated, it gives CASSYQSGEQFF.